What follows are 21 T cell receptor beta chains derived from one specimen sequenced in a study of CD4 and CD8 cells across lung adenocarcinoma regions. TCRdb itself ran the PCR reads through MiXCR, one entry per CDR3 protein. The sample has about 8,000 distinct CDR3 sequences, over 50% seen once. The source material was CD4+ T cells from the center of a lung tumor. All receptors derive from a female donor with lung adenocarcinoma. The CD4 and CD8 labels of this study may be unreliable.

The chain carries TRBV6-1 and TRBJ2-1; D is unresolved. The DNA end lines up better with TRBJ2-7; the J call may be wrong. This CDR3 is 14 amino acids long. Per the germline V gene, CDR1 is MNHNS and CDR2 is SASEGT. CDR3 bases: TGTGCCAGCAGTGGACAACAGAGAACCTACGAGCAGTACTTC. It encodes CASSGQQRTYEQYF.

This clonotype is medium-sized in the sample. The chain recombines TRBV6-4 with TRBJ2-1; perhaps TRBD1 as D (6 bases). V was shortened by 5 bases and J by 5 bases, with 19 bases between the two germline ends. This CDR3 is 16 amino acids long. Germline lookup yields CDR1 MRHNA and CDR2 SNTAGT. The CDR3 region is CASSPLGQPAHNEQFF. Written as DNA, the CDR3 is TGTGCCAGCAGTCCCCTAGGACAGCCAGCTCACAATGAGCAGTTCTTC.

This clonotype was picked up a small number of times. This chain connects TRBV6-1 to TRBJ2-1; 7 nucleotides align to TRBD1. J was trimmed by 2 bases and V by 6 bases; bases with no gene match: 4. This CDR3 region has 14 residues. Per germline, CDR1 MNHNS and CDR2 SASEGT. CDR3 amino acids: CASRRQGTYNEQFF. CDR3 bases: TGTGCCAGCAGGAGACAGGGTACCTACAATGAGCAGTTCTTC.

V gene TRBV3-1 combines with J gene TRBJ2-1; possibly TRBD2 for D (6 bases). The last part of the DNA fits TRBJ2-7 better; the J call may be wrong. Germline V gene data show CDR1 as LGHDT and CDR2 as YNNKEL (reference sequence). This CDR3 is 15 amino acids long. CDR3 coding DNA: TGTGCCAGCAGCCGAAGACTAGTTTCATCTCACGAGCAGTACTTC. It encodes CASSRRLVSSHEQYF.

V usage is TRBV7-8 and J usage is TRBJ2-1, with D possibly matching TRBD1 (6 bases). The J call may not be correct, given that the DNA end is closer to TRBJ2-7. Germline CDR1 reads SGHVS; CDR2 reads FQNEAQ. The CDR3 contains 16 residues. CDR3 loop: CASSLVGRGDYNEQYF. The CDR3 DNA is TGTGCCAGCAGCTTAGTCGGCAGGGGCGATTACAATGAGCAGTACTTC.

This rearrangement joins TRBV27 to TRBJ2-5; D is perhaps TRBD2 (6 bases). Germline CDR1 reads MNHEY; CDR2 reads SMNVEV (reference sequence). V dropped 6 bases and J dropped 2 bases, with 22 bases sitting between them. The CDR3 runs 17 residues. CDR3 protein: CASRRDFLRGPQETQYF. CDR3 DNA: TGTGCCAGCAGACGGGACTTTCTGCGCGGCCCGCAAGAGACCCAGTACTTC.

The gene calls are TRBV6-1 and TRBJ2-1; D uncertain. The CDR3 consists of 14 residues. CDR1 MNHNS and CDR2 SASEGT come from the germline V gene. V dropped 0 bases and J dropped 10 bases, with 13 bases sitting between them. CDR3 in DNA: TGTGCCAGCAGTGAAGCGTGGGGTCCCCACGAGCAGTTCTTC. It translates to CASSEAWGPHEQFF.

The chain has TRBV6-5 and TRBJ2-6; D remains ambiguous. CDR3 size: 15 residues. With 4 bases removed from V and 2 bases from J, the gap between germline ends came to 9 bases. CDR1 and CDR2 (germline): MNHEY, SVGAGI. CDR3 amino acids: CASSFSPTGANVLTF. The CDR3 nucleotides read TGTGCCAGCAGTTTCAGCCCTACTGGGGCCAACGTCCTGACTTTC.

The chain uses TRBV6-1 and TRBJ2-5, with D possibly being TRBD1 (6 bases). This CDR3 has 12 amino acids. Per germline, CDR1 MNHNS and CDR2 SASEGT. Deletions cut 5 bases from V and 4 bases from J, with 8 bases between. In nucleotides, the CDR3 is TGTGCCAGCAGTACAGGGATAGAGACCCAGTACTTC. It translates to CASSTGIETQYF.

As regards this clonotype: One end of the junction varies from germline; a read error may be responsible. This chain connects TRBV6-1 to TRBJ2-5; D tentatively reads TRBD1 or TRBD2 (5 bases each). The CDR3 is 16 residues long. CDR1 and CDR2 (germline): MNHNS, SASEGT. CDR3 sequence (DNA): TGTGCCAGCAGGGCCAGCCGGGGCCGTGACAAAGAGACGCAGTACTTT. This encodes CASRASRGRDKETQYF.

V is TRBV7-2 and J is TRBJ2-5; the match to TRBD1 covers 7 bases. The CDR3 runs 15 residues. Germline CDR1 is SGHTA and CDR2 is FQGNSA. V lost 5 bases to trimming and J lost 11 bases; unmatched junction nucleotides: 17. The CDR3 sequence is CASSIRDSSYNEQYF. For the CDR3, the DNA is TGTGCCAGCAGCATTAGGGACAGCTCCTACAATGAGCAGTACTTC.

This clonotype has only one observation. Relative to the germline gene, one junction end is altered; a read error may explain this. The chain couples TRBV6-1 to TRBJ2-3, with D perhaps TRBD2 (6 bases). This CDR3 contains 17 residues. Germline lookup yields CDR1 MNHNS and CDR2 SASEGT. The CDR3, as DNA: TGTGCCAGCAGACCGACGCTGGGCTCCACTAGCACAGATATGCAGTATTTC. It encodes CASRPTLGSTSTDMQYF.

The rearrangement uses TRBV27 and TRBJ2-4; TRBD2 might be the D (6 bases). Germline V gene sequence: CDR1 MNHEY, CDR2 SMNVEV (reference sequence). The V end was cut by 9 bases, the J end by 12 bases, with 27 bases between. This CDR3 comprises 15 residues. CDR3 amino acids: CARGNGGGDGDTQYF. CDR3 coding DNA: TGTGCCAGGGGCAACGGCGGCGGGGACGGAGACACTCAGTACTTC.

By proportion, this clonotype is medium-sized. CDR3: CASRTTGIYEQYF. The CDR3 nucleotides are TGTGCCAGCAGAACGACAGGTATCTACGAGCAGTACTTC. The chain carries TRBV6-1 and TRBJ2-1; tentatively, D is TRBD1 (6 bases). With the DNA end fitting TRBJ2-7 better, the J assignment may be wrong. CDR1 is MNHNS, CDR2 SASEGT, per germline. The CDR3 has 13 residues.

The sample holds many counts of this clonotype. The chain has TRBV20-1 and TRBJ2-1; D might be TRBD2 (6 bases). Trimming removed 1 base from V and 0 bases from J, with 16 bases in between. The germline V gene encodes CDR1 DFQATT and CDR2 SNEGSKA (reference sequence). CDR3 length: 17 amino acids. CDR3 DNA: TGCAGTGCTAGAGCCCCCATGGCGGGGAGCTCCTACAATGAGCAGTTCTTC. Its translation: CSARAPMAGSSYNEQFF.

The chain combines TRBV6-1 with TRBJ2-1; TRBD2 matches at 11 bases. Germline V gene sequence: CDR1 MNHNS, CDR2 SASEGT. The CDR3 consists of 15 residues. The junction had 8 bases not matched to a gene; V was cut back by 4 bases and J by 9 bases. The chain's CDR3 is CASSGGTSGSGEQFF. As DNA, the CDR3 is TGTGCCAGCAGTGGAGGAACTAGCGGGAGCGGTGAGCAGTTCTTC.

In regard to this clonotype: A read error may produce the germline difference seen at one junction end. V and J are TRBV6-1 and TRBJ2-2, with D perhaps TRBD1 (5 bases). The CDR3 consists of 15 residues. The germline CDR1 and CDR2 sequences are MNHNS and SASEGT. CDR3 residues: CASSAGAANTGELFF. CDR3 coding DNA: TGTGCCAGCAGTGCTGGGGCTGCGAACACAGGGGAGCTGTTTTTT.

This clonotype was found once. The rearrangement uses TRBV7-8 and TRBJ2-1, with D unclear. The end of the DNA is better explained by TRBJ2-5, so the J call may be wrong. The CDR3 is 12 amino acids. The V gene's germline CDR1 is SGHVS and CDR2 FQNEAQ. CDR3 nucleotide sequence: TGTGCCAGCAGCACTGGGGAAGAGACCCAGTACTTC. Its translation: CASSTGEETQYF.

This clonotype was seen many times. The rearrangement links TRBV4-1 to TRBJ2-1; either TRBD1 or TRBD2 may fit D (6 bases each). TRBJ2-7 explains the end of the DNA better; the J call may be wrong. The CDR3 sequence is 15 residues long. Looked up from germline, CDR1 is MGHRA and CDR2 is YSYEKL. DNA for the CDR3: TGCGCCAGCAGCCCGGGGGCAGGGAATACCTACGAGCAGTACTTC. This encodes CASSPGAGNTYEQYF.

With regard to this clonotype: The junction departs from germline at one end; a sequencing error may be responsible. J is TRBJ2-3 and V is TRBV10-3, with D maybe TRBD2 (7 bases). The CDR3 is 14 residues long. Per the germline V gene, CDR1 is ENHRY and CDR2 is SYGVKD. This CDR3 is CAGRGGGDPETQYF. Here the CDR3 DNA reads TGTGCGGGCCGAGGGGGGGGGGACCCAGAGACGCAGTATTTT.

Relative to its sample, this clonotype is medium-sized. This chain links TRBV6-1 with TRBJ1-2; D gene ambiguous. This CDR3 region has 12 residues. The germline gives CDR1 MNHNS, CDR2 SASEGT. V shed 3 bases and J shed 8 bases, with 10 bases lying between them. The CDR3 bases are TGTGCCAGCAGTGAGTGGAGTGGCGGCTACACCTTC. This codes for CASSEWSGGYTF.